This is a list of T cell receptor beta chains from one sample in a study of metastatic and nonmetastatic thyroid tumors. TCRdb re-clonotyped the PCR reads via MiXCR. The data show fewer than 35,000 clones, 10% to 11% seen once. The material sequenced was blood. The source of these receptors is a female donor with papillary thyroid cancer or a benign thyroid nodule (not recorded which). Some clones in this sample may be carry-over from other donors' samples. Each CDR3 is given with its conserved first and last residue. Each record gives: D gene, clone size, J gene, V gene, CDR3 protein, CDR3 DNA. The D gene is left open where the match is weak. Clone size is shown for a subset of rows, as once, few, many or a class of expanded clone.

>NA|many|TRBJ1-2|TRBV5-4
CASSYEEGPNGYTF
TGTGCCAGCAGCTATGAAGAGGGGCCCAACGGCTACACCTTC
>NA|NA|TRBJ2-3|TRBV6-2/TRBV6-3
CASSYGTDTQYF
TGTGCCAGCAGTTACGGCACAGATACGCAGTATTTT
>NA|NA|TRBJ1-1|TRBV20-1
CSASTGKGNTEAFF
TGCAGTGCTAGTACAGGGAAGGGGAACACTGAAGCTTTCTTT
>NA|many|TRBJ2-3|TRBV7-2
CASSFYSSTDTQYF
TGTGCCAGCAGCTTCTACAGTTCCACAGATACGCAGTATTTT
>NA|NA|TRBJ2-3|TRBV28
CASRGTSPVGTQYF
TGTGCCAGCCGTGGAACCTCGCCGGTGGGTACGCAGTATTTT
>TRBD1|many|TRBJ1-5|TRBV19
CASSMDRARGNQPQHF
TGTGCCAGTAGTATGGACAGGGCGAGGGGAAATCAGCCCCAGCATTTT
>NA|NA|TRBJ1-1|TRBV6-1
CASMGAVGTEAFF
TGTGCCAGCATGGGCGCGGTGGGCACTGAAGCTTTCTTT
>NA|many|TRBJ2-1|TRBV14
CASSQSSRGDYNEQFF
TGTGCCAGCAGCCAATCATCGCGGGGAGACTACAATGAGCAGTTCTTC
>TRBD1|many|TRBJ2-2|TRBV5-1
CASSKTGSRNTGELFF
TGCGCCAGCAGCAAGACAGGGAGTAGGAACACCGGGGAGCTGTTTTTT
>NA|medium-sized|TRBJ1-6|TRBV6-1
CASSPGSFNSPLHF
TGTGCCAGCAGTCCCGGGTCTTTTAATTCACCCCTCCACTTT
>TRBD2|many|TRBJ2-1|TRBV18
CASSQTGGGEGNEQFF
TGTGCCAGCTCACAAACTGGCGGGGGTGAGGGCAATGAGCAGTTCTTC
>NA|many|TRBJ2-3|TRBV7-3
CASSVALSTDTQYF
TGTGCCAGCAGCGTGGCCTTGAGCACAGATACGCAGTATTTT
>TRBD1|NA|TRBJ1-2|TRBV5-1
CASSLGDRDYGYTF
TGCGCCAGCAGCTTGGGGGACAGGGACTATGGCTACACCTTC
>NA|many|TRBJ2-1|TRBV10-3
CAISDLPNEQFF
TGTGCCATCAGTGACCTCCCCAATGAGCAGTTCTTC